Listed below are T cell receptor beta chains from one sample, sequenced in a study of T cell responses to AZD1222 COVID-19 vaccine. The repertoire was sequenced with immunoSEQ multiplex PCR; TCRdb's copy has only in-frame clones and lacks some. Of some 150,000 clones listed, about 82% are singletons. Sequenced here: peripheral blood, sampled 28 days after the second dose of the MenACWY control vaccine. The receptors originated from an adult who received the MenACWY meningococcal vaccine as a control. Each CDR3 is given with its conserved first and last residue. D genes are given only for firm matches. Clone size is not always given. Where it is, it says once, few, many or a class for expanded clones.

d_gene	v_gene	j_gene	abundance	CDR3aa	CDR3nt
NA	TRBV6-5	TRBJ1-1	NA	CASRDEGNTEAFF	TGTGCCAGCAGGGACGAAGGGAACACTGAAGCTTTCTTT
NA	TRBV5-1	TRBJ2-4	NA	CASSLAGRGHIQYF	TGCGCCAGCAGCTTGGCTGGTCGGGGGCACATTCAGTACTTC
NA	TRBV6-5	TRBJ1-1	NA	CASRTTANTEAFF	TGTGCCAGCAGAACTACAGCGAACACTGAAGCTTTCTTT
TRBD1	TRBV24-1	TRBJ2-1	NA	CATTGTGPLGEQFF	TGTGCCACCACCGGGACAGGTCCTTTGGGAGAGCAGTTCTTC
TRBD1	TRBV6-6	TRBJ2-5	once	CASSSTVTGGGETQYF	TGTGCCAGCAGTTCCACCGTGACAGGGGGTGGGGAGACCCAGTACTTC
TRBD2	TRBV28	TRBJ2-7	NA	CASSGVGLAGKGRGYEQYF	TGTGCCAGCAGTGGTGTCGGGCTAGCGGGAAAAGGGAGGGGCTACGAGCAGTACTTC
TRBD1	TRBV30	TRBJ2-7	NA	CAWNPGQGIYEQYF	TGTGCCTGGAACCCGGGACAGGGAATCTACGAGCAGTACTTC
NA	TRBV30	TRBJ2-7	NA	CAGRQASSLPKLF	TGTGCCGGGAGGCAGGCTAGTTCACTCCCCAAACTCTTC
NA	TRBV4-2	TRBJ2-3	NA	CASSQEVGTDTQYF	TGTGCCAGCAGCCAAGAAGTAGGTACAGATACGCAGTATTTT
NA	TRBV7-9	TRBJ1-1	NA	CASSLAGSEAFF	TGTGCCAGCAGCTTAGCTGGCAGTGAAGCTTTCTTT
NA	TRBV18	TRBJ1-4	NA	CASSPPGSNEKLFF	TGTGCCAGCTCACCACCAGGGTCTAATGAAAAACTGTTTTTT
NA	TRBV10-2	TRBJ1-1	NA	CASSLGAGRSEAFF	TGCGCCAGCAGTTTGGGCGCAGGGCGGTCTGAAGCTTTCTTT
TRBD2	TRBV28	TRBJ2-3	NA	CASRPLGLDTDTQYF	TGTGCCAGCAGGCCTCTCGGACTAGATACAGATACGCAGTATTTT
NA	TRBV6-2/TRBV6-3	TRBJ1-5	NA	CASSSFTGDSNQPQHF	TGTGCCAGCAGTTCTTTTACTGGGGATAGCAATCAGCCCCAGCATTTT
TRBD2	TRBV5-5	TRBJ2-5	NA	CASSFSAGGLQETQYF	TGTGCCAGCAGCTTTTCAGCGGGGGGGCTGCAAGAGACCCAGTACTTC
TRBD2	TRBV4-2	TRBJ2-3	NA	CASSQGTSGELDTQYF	TGTGCCAGCAGCCAAGGGACTAGCGGGGAATTAGATACGCAGTATTTT
NA	TRBV19	TRBJ1-3	NA	CASSIGRGGRGGNTIYF	TGTGCCAGTAGTATAGGACGAGGAGGCAGGGGTGGAAACACCATATATTTT
NA	TRBV12-3/TRBV12-4	TRBJ1-1	NA	CASSFGRNTEAFF	TGTGCCAGCAGTTTCGGCAGGAACACTGAAGCTTTCTTT
NA	TRBV4-3	TRBJ1-2	once	CASSRGTGNYGYTF	TGCGCCAGCAGCCGGGGAACCGGCAACTATGGCTACACCTTC
NA	TRBV5-1	TRBJ1-1	NA	CASSLGGTATEAFF	TGCGCCAGCAGCTTGGGGGGGACGGCCACTGAAGCTTTCTTT
NA	TRBV18	TRBJ1-4	NA	CASSPGTSNEKLFF	TGTGCCAGCTCACCCGGGACCTCCAATGAAAAACTGTTTTTT
TRBD1	TRBV10-3	TRBJ1-1	NA	CAISRDRGTEAFF	TGTGCCATCAGTAGGGACAGGGGCACTGAAGCTTTCTTT
NA	TRBV12-3/TRBV12-4	TRBJ2-2	few	CASSFFAGELFF	TGTGCCAGCAGTTTTTTCGCTGGGGAGCTGTTTTTT
TRBD1	TRBV7-2	TRBJ2-7	NA	CASSPQGQASYEQYF	TGTGCCAGCAGCCCCCAAGGACAGGCCTCCTACGAGCAGTACTTC
TRBD1	TRBV18	TRBJ1-5	NA	CASSPTGGNQPQHF	TGTGCCAGCTCACCGACAGGGGGAAATCAGCCCCAGCATTTT
NA	TRBV6-5	TRBJ2-1	NA	CASTLANEQFF	TGTGCCAGCACGCTCGCAAATGAGCAGTTCTTC
NA	TRBV30	TRBJ2-5	NA	CAWSVGEETQYF	TGTGCCTGGAGTGTAGGAGAAGAGACCCAGTACTTC
TRBD2	TRBV11-2	TRBJ2-2	NA	CASSRTSGATGELFF	TGTGCCAGCAGCCGGACTAGCGGGGCCACCGGGGAGCTGTTTTTT
TRBD1	TRBV5-1	TRBJ1-2	NA	CASSTGQANYGYTF	TGCGCCAGCAGCACCGGACAGGCCAACTATGGCTACACCTTC
NA	TRBV7-2	TRBJ2-7	NA	CASSLQGYEQYF	TGTGCCAGCAGCCTCCAGGGTTACGAGCAGTACTTC
NA	TRBV5-1	TRBJ2-2	NA	CASSLVPSSAAGELFF	TGCGCCAGCAGCTTGGTCCCCAGCTCGGCGGCCGGGGAGCTGTTTTTT
TRBD2	TRBV5-1	TRBJ2-5	NA	CASSLGSGGAEETQYF	TGCGCCAGCAGCTTGGGTAGCGGGGGGGCCGAAGAGACCCAGTACTTC
NA	TRBV2	TRBJ1-1	NA	CASSEASQRINTEAFF	TGTGCCAGCAGTGAAGCGTCGCAGCGCATTAACACTGAAGCTTTCTTT
NA	TRBV2	TRBJ2-5	NA	CASSERSLETQYF	TGTGCCAGCAGTGAACGGAGTCTAGAGACCCAGTACTTC
TRBD2	TRBV3-1/TRBV3-2	TRBJ2-5	NA	CASRPGTSRRAQYF	TGTGCCAGCAGACCCGGGACTAGCCGACGCGCCCAGTACTTC
TRBD1	TRBV7-9	TRBJ1-6	NA	CASSSGTDNSPLHF	TGTGCCAGCAGCTCTGGGACAGATAATTCACCCCTCCACTTT
NA	TRBV12-3/TRBV12-4	TRBJ1-3	few	CASSFDTIYF	TGTGCCAGCAGTTTCGACACCATATATTTT
TRBD1	TRBV7-2	TRBJ1-5	NA	CASSQQGINQPQHF	TGTGCCAGCAGCCAACAGGGGATCAATCAGCCCCAGCATTTT
NA	TRBV24-1	TRBJ1-2	NA	CATGQGSANYGYTF	TGTGCCACCGGGCAGGGAAGTGCCAACTATGGCTACACCTTC
TRBD1	TRBV5-8	TRBJ2-2	NA	CASSLFQGVNTGELFF	TGTGCCAGCAGCTTGTTTCAGGGGGTGAACACCGGGGAGCTGTTTTTT
NA	TRBV29-1	TRBJ1-1	NA	CSALWALRTEAFF	TGCAGCGCGCTTTGGGCTCTAAGGACTGAAGCTTTCTTT
NA	TRBV15	TRBJ2-7	NA	CATSSRNANTYEQYF	TGTGCCACCAGCAGCAGGAACGCCAACACCTACGAGCAGTACTTC
NA	TRBV6-1	TRBJ1-2	NA	CASSEAGWAGYTF	TGTGCCAGCAGTGAAGCAGGGTGGGCTGGCTACACCTTC
NA	TRBV24-1	TRBJ1-6	NA	CATSESGYNSPLHF	TGTGCCACCAGTGAGTCAGGATATAATTCACCCCTCCACTTT
TRBD2	TRBV19	TRBJ2-4	NA	CASSRGLGENIQYF	TGTGCCAGTAGTAGGGGACTAGGAGAAAACATTCAGTACTTC
NA	TRBV9	TRBJ2-1	NA	CASSRDNEQFF	TGTGCCAGCAGTCGGGACAATGAGCAGTTCTTC
NA	TRBV7-2	TRBJ2-7	NA	CASSLAVLYEQYF	TGTGCCAGCAGCTTAGCGGTACTCTACGAGCAGTACTTC
TRBD2	TRBV7-6	TRBJ2-5	NA	CASSLDGGRAQETQYF	TGTGCCAGCAGCTTAGACGGCGGGAGGGCTCAAGAGACCCAGTACTTC